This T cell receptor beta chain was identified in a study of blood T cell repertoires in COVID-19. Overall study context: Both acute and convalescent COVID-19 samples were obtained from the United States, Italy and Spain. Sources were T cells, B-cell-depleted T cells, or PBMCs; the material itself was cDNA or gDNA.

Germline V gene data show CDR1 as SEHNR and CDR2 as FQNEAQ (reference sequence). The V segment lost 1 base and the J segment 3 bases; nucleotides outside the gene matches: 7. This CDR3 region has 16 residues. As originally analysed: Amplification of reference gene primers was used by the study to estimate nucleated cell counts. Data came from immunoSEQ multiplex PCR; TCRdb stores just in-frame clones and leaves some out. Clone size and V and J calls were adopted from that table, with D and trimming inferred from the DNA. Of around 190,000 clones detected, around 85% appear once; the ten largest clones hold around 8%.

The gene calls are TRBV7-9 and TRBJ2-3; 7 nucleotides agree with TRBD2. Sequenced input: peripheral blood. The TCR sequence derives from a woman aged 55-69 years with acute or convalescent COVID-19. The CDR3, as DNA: TGTGCCAGCAGCTTAGGCACTAGCGAGCTGACAGATACGCAGTATTTT. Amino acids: CASSLGTSELTDTQYF.